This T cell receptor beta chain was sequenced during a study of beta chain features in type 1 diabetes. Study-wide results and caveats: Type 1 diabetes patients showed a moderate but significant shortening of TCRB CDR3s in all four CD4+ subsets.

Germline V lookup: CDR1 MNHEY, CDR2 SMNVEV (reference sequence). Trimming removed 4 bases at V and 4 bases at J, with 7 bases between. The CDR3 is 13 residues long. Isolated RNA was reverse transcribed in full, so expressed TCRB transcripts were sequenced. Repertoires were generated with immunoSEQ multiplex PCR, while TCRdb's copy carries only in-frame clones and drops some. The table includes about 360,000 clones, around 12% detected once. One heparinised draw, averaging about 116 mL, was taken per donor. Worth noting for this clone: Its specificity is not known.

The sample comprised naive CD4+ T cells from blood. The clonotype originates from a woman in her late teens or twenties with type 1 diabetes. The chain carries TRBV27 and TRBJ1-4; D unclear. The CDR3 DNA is TGTGCCAGCAGTTCGCGGGATAATGAAAAACTGTTTTTT. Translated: CASSSRDNEKLFF.